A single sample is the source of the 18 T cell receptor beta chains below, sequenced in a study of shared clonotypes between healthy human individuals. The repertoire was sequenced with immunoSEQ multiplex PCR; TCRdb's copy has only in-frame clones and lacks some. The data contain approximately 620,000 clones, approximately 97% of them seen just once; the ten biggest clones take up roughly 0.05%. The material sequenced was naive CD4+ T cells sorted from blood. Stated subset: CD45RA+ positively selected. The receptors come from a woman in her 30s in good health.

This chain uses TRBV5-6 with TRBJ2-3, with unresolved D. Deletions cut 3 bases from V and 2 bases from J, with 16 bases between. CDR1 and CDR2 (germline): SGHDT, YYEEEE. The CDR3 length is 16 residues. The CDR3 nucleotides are TGTGCCAGCAGCTCATTGGCCCTCCGGCCCACAGATACGCAGTATTTT. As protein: CASSSLALRPTDTQYF.

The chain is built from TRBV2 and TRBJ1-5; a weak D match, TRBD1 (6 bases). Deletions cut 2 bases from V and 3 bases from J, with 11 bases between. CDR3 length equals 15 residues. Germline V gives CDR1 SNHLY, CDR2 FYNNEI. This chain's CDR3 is CASSELGADNQPQHF. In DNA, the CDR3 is TGTGCCAGCAGTGAACTGGGGGCGGACAATCAGCCCCAGCATTTT.

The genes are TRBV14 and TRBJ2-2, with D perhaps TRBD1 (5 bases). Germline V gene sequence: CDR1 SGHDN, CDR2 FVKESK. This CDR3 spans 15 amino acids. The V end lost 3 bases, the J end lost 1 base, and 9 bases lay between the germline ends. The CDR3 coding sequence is TGTGCCAGCAGCCAGATCGGACAGAACACCGGGGAGCTGTTTTTT. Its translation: CASSQIGQNTGELFF. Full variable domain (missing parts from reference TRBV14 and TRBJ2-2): EAGVTQFPSHSVIEKGQTVTLRCDPISGHDNLYWYRRVMGKEIKFLLHFVKESKQDESGMPNNRFLAERTGGTYSTLKVQPAELEDSGVYFCASSQIGQNTGELFFGEGSRLTVL.

Here the CDR3 reads CAIRAGFSTDTQYF. In DNA, the CDR3 is TGTGCCATCAGGGCAGGGTTTAGCACAGATACGCAGTATTTT. V gene TRBV10-3 combines with J gene TRBJ2-3; tentatively, D is TRBD1 (5 bases). The CDR3 runs to 14 residues. The V end was cut by 6 bases, the J end by 0 bases, with 10 bases between. The germline V gene encodes CDR1 ENHRY and CDR2 SYGVKD.

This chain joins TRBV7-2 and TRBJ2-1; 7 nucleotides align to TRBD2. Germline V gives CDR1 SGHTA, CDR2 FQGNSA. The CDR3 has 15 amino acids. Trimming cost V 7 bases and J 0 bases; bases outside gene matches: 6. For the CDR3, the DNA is TGTGCCAGCACTCTAGCGGACGGCTCCTACAATGAGCAGTTCTTC. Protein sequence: CASTLADGSYNEQFF. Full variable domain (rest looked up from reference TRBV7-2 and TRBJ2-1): GAGVSQSPSNKVTEKGKDVELRCDPISGHTALYWYRQSLGQGLEFLIYFQGNSAPDKSGLPSDRFSAERTGGSVSTLTIQRTQQEDSAVYLCASTLADGSYNEQFFGPGTRLTVL.

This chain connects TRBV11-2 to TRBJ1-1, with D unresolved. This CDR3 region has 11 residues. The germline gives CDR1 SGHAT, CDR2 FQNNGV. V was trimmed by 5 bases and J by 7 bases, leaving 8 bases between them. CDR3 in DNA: TGTGCCAGCAGCGCCACCTATGAAGCTTTCTTT. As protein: CASSATYEAFF.

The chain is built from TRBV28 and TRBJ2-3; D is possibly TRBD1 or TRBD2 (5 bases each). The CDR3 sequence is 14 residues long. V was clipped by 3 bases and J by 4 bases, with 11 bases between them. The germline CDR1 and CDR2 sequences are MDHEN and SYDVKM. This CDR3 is CASSFRQRADTQYF. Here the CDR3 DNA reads TGTGCCAGCAGTTTCCGACAGAGGGCAGATACGCAGTATTTT.

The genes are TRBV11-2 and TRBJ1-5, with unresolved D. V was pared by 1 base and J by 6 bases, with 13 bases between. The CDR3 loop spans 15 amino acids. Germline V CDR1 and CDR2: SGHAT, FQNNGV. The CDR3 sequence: CASSLGGSGGQPQHF. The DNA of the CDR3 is TGTGCCAGCAGCTTAGGCGGATCGGGCGGTCAGCCCCAGCATTTT.

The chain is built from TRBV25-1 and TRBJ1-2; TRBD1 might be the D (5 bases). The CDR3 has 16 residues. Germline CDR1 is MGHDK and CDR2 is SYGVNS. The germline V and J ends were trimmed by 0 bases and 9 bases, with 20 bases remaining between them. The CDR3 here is CASSEYRQGGRGSYTF. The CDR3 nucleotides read TGTGCCAGCAGTGAATACCGACAAGGTGGTCGGGGGAGCTACACCTTC.

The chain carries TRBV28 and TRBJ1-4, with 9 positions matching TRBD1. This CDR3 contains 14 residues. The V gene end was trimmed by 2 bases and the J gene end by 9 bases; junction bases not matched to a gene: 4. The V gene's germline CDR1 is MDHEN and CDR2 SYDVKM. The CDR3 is CASSLGTGKKKLFF. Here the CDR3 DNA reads TGTGCCAGCAGTTTAGGGACAGGGAAGAAAAAACTGTTTTTT. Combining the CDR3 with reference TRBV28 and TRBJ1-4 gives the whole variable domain DVKVTQSSRYLVKRTGEKVFLECVQDMDHENMFWYRQDPGLGLRLIYFSYDVKMKEKGDIPEGYSVSREKKERFSLILESASTNQTSMYLCASSLGTGKKKLFFGSGTQLSVL.

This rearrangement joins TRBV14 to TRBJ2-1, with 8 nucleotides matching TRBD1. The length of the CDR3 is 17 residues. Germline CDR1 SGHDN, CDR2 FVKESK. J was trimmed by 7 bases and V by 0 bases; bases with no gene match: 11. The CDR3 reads CASSQDLLRTGINEQFF. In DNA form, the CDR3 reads TGTGCCAGCAGCCAAGATTTACTAAGGACAGGGATTAATGAGCAGTTCTTC.

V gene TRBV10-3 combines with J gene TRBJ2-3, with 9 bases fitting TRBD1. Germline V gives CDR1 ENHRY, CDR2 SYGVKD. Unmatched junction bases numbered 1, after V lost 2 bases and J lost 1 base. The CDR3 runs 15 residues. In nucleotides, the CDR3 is TGTGCCATCAGTGAGGGGGACAGGGGCACAGATACGCAGTATTTT. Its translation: CAISEGDRGTDTQYF.

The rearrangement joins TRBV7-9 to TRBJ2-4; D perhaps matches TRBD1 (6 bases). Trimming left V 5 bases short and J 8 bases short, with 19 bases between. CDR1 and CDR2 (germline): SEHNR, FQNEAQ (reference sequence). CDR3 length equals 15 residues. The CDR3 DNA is TGTGCCAGCAGCGGGGGACAAGGGGAAGGATACATTCAGTACTTC. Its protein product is CASSGGQGEGYIQYF. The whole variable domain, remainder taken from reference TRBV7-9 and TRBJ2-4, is DTGVSQNPRHKITKRGQNVTFRCDPISEHNRLYWYRQTLGQGPEFLTYFQNEAQLEKSRLLSDRFSAERPKGSFSTLEIQRTEQGDSAMYLCASSGGQGEGYIQYFGAGTRLSVL.

The CDR3 DNA sequence: TGTGAACCGGCCAAGGCGGGAGGGCCGGAAGAGACCCAGTACTTC. This codes for CEPAKAGGPEETQYF. The chain carries TRBV19 and TRBJ2-5, with TRBD2 identical over 9 bases. The CDR3 totals 15 residues. Germline CDR1 and CDR2: LNHDA and SQIVND (reference sequence).

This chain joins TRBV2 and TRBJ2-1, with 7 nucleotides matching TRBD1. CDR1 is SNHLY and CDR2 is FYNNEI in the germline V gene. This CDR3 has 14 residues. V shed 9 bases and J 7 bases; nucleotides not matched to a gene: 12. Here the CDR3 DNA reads TGTGCCAGTACGGGACAGCCTTTATCGAATGAGCAGTTCTTC. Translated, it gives CASTGQPLSNEQFF.

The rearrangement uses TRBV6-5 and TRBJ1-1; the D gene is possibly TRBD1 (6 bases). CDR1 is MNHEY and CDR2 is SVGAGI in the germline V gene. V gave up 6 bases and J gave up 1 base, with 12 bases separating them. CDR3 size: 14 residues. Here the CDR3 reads CASRTGDTNTEAFF. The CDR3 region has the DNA TGTGCCAGCAGAACCGGGGACACGAACACTGAAGCTTTCTTT.

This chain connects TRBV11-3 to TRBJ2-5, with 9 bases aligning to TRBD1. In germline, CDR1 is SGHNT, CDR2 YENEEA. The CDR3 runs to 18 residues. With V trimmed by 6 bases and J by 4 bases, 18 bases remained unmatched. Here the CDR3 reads CASSPGTGKGPRRETQYF. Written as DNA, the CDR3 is TGTGCCAGCAGTCCTGGGACAGGGAAAGGTCCTAGACGAGAGACCCAGTACTTC.

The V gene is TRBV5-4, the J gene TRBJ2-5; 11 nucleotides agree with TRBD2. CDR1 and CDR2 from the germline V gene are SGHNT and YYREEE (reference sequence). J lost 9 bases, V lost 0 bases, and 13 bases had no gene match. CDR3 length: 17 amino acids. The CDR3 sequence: CASSLVGLAGSQLAQYF. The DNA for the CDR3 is TGTGCCAGCAGCTTGGTCGGACTAGCGGGTTCCCAATTAGCCCAGTACTTC.